This passage covers 16 T cell receptor beta chains from one sample sequenced in a study of blood T cell repertoires in COVID-19 (dated by TCRdb to 2020 to 2022). Libraries were built with the immunoSEQ multiplex PCR assay. TCRdb took over this immuneACCESS table, retaining in-frame rearrangements with V and J assigned. Such tables are incomplete; in checked studies, under half of the missing clones stem from an unresolved V gene, and the remainder is unexplained. Within this sample are roughly 85,000 clones, with around 77% of them counted one time only. More than 9% of the sample is taken by the ten largest. Material for sequencing was peripheral blood. Receptors were obtained from a human donor in a cohort sampled during active COVID-19.

The V call is TRBV2, the J call TRBJ1-6; perhaps TRBD1 as D (5 bases). Germline lookup yields CDR1 SNHLY and CDR2 FYNNEI. V shed 6 bases and J shed 6 bases, with 15 bases lying between them. This CDR3 contains 15 residues. DNA for the CDR3: TGTGCCAGCAGGAAGGTGGGGCCGGCTAATTCACCCCTCCACTTT. Protein product: CASRKVGPANSPLHF.

The rearrangement links TRBV6-6 to TRBJ1-6, with 8 bases that match TRBD1. The V and J ends lost 2 bases and 10 bases, in that order; junction bases with no gene match: 10. The CDR3 extends over 16 amino acids. Germline loops: CDR1 MNHNY, CDR2 SVGAGI (reference sequence). The CDR3 DNA sequence: TGTGCCAGCAGTTACGTGCAGGGGGCGAAGGAATCACCCCTCCACTTT. This codes for CASSYVQGAKESPLHF.

This chain uses TRBV11-1 with TRBJ2-7, with TRBD1 identical over 10 bases. The J segment lost 7 bases and the V segment lost 3 bases, leaving 9 bases of the junction unmatched. CDR3 length: 15 residues. Germline lookup yields CDR1 SGHAT and CDR2 FQDESV (reference sequence). CDR3 DNA: TGTGCCAGCAGCTTCGGGACAGGGGTGAACGGGGAGCAGTACTTC. This translates into CASSFGTGVNGEQYF. Variable domain in full (rest from reference TRBV11-1 and TRBJ2-7): EAEVAQSPRYKITEKSQAVAFWCDPISGHATLYWYRQILGQGPELLVQFQDESVVDDSQLPKDRFSAERLKGVDSTLKIQPAELGDSAMYLCASSFGTGVNGEQYFGPGTRLTVT.

Turning to this clone: At one of its ends the junction is not consistent with the germline gene, which may arise from a read error. The chain recombines TRBV29-1 with TRBJ2-6, with D perhaps TRBD2 (6 bases). The CDR3 length is 17 residues. Looked up from germline, CDR1 is SQVTM and CDR2 is ANQGSEA. In DNA form, the CDR3 reads TGCAGCGGCGGCCCGCTTTTAGCGGAGTCTGTGGCCAACGTCCTGACTTTC. Translation gives CSGGPLLAESVANVLTF. The full variable domain, completed using reference TRBV29-1 and TRBJ2-6, is SAVISQKPSRDICQRGTSLTIQCQVDSQVTMMFWYRQQPGQSLTLIATANQGSEATYESGFVIDKFPISRPNLTFSTLTVSNMSPEDSSIYLCSGGPLLAESVANVLTFGAGSRLTVL.

The genes are TRBV3-1 (or the pseudogene TRBV3-2) and TRBJ2-1, with 7 bases lining up with TRBD2. CDR3 size: 16 residues. The trim removed 1 base at V and 4 bases at J, leaving 7 bases unmatched. CDR1 is LGHDT, CDR2 YNNKEL, per germline (reference sequence). CDR3 sequence: CASSQVRPSGYNEQFF. DNA of the CDR3: TGTGCCAGCAGCCAAGTTAGACCTAGCGGATACAATGAGCAGTTCTTC.

The DNA for the CDR3 is TGTGCCAGCAGCGTAGCGGGAGGACCCAGCTATGGCTACACCTTC. Translating gives CASSVAGGPSYGYTF. The chain recombines TRBV9 with TRBJ1-2; D remains unclear. The V end lost 0 bases, the J end lost 4 bases, and 13 bases lay between the germline ends. In germline, CDR1 is SGDLS, CDR2 YYNGEE. This CDR3 spans 15 amino acids.

The chain is built from TRBV3-1 (or the pseudogene TRBV3-2) and TRBJ2-7; D gene unclear. Looked up from germline, CDR1 is LGHDT and CDR2 is YNNKEL (reference sequence). V was trimmed by 3 bases and J by 9 bases, leaving 12 bases between them. CDR3 length equals 12 residues. The CDR3 region is CASSQGQVGQYF. The CDR3 nucleotides read TGTGCCAGCAGCCAGGGCCAGGTCGGGCAGTACTTC.

Only one count was recorded for this clone. The chain combines TRBV15 with TRBJ1-2; possible D gene TRBD1, 6 bases. V gave up 3 bases and J gave up 9 bases, with 11 bases separating them. Germline CDR1 and CDR2: LNHNV and YYDKDF (reference sequence). CDR3 length: 12 amino acids. CDR3 loop: CATSSFWGRYTF. In DNA form, the CDR3 reads TGTGCCACCAGCAGCTTTTGGGGGCGCTACACCTTC.

This clone was recorded only once. V usage is TRBV6-5 and J usage is TRBJ1-2; D unresolved. Germline CDR1 is MNHEY and CDR2 is SVGAGI. There are 13 residues in the CDR3. Trimming took 6 bases from V and 8 from J, leaving 16 bases between them. Here the CDR3 DNA reads TGTGCCAGCAGGCTACAGAACGCCAAGGGCTACACCTTC. Residues: CASRLQNAKGYTF.

This chain uses TRBV25-1 with TRBJ1-1, with a weak D call TRBD1 (6 bases). The CDR3 is 15 residues long. CDR1 and CDR2 from the germline V gene are MGHDK and SYGVNS. V lost 5 bases, J lost 4 bases, and 17 bases lay in between. CDR3 coding DNA: TGTGCCAGCAGTCCTGCGGCAGGGGATATCACTGAAGCTTTCTTT. This encodes CASSPAAGDITEAFF.

The rearrangement links TRBV7-2 to TRBJ1-5, with TRBD1 as a possible D gene (5 bases). V lost 1 base, J lost 5 bases, and 9 bases lay in between. The CDR3 consists of 14 residues. The germline V gene has CDR1 SGHTA and CDR2 FQGNSA. As DNA, the CDR3 is TGTGCCAGCAGCTTAGTGGCGGGGGATCAGCCCCAGCATTTT. Translated: CASSLVAGDQPQHF. The full variable domain, rest sourced from reference TRBV7-2 and TRBJ1-5, is GAGVSQSPSNKVTEKGKDVELRCDPISGHTALYWYRQSLGQGLEFLIYFQGNSAPDKSGLPSDRFSAERTGGSVSTLTIQRTQQEDSAVYLCASSLVAGDQPQHFGDGTRLSIL.

The chain joins TRBV5-1 to TRBJ1-1; 10 positions match TRBD1. Germline trimming cut 0 bases from V and 10 bases from J; bases unmatched to any gene: 3. Germline V gives CDR1 SGHRS, CDR2 YFSETQ. There are 13 residues in the CDR3. The CDR3 sequence: CASSLGQGAIAFF. The CDR3 nucleotides are TGCGCCAGCAGCTTGGGACAGGGGGCGATAGCTTTCTTT.

In this sample, this clone turned up a few times. The chain carries TRBV30 and TRBJ2-7; TRBD1 is a possible D gene (6 bases). The CDR3 spans 14 residues. With 5 bases removed from V and 2 bases from J, the gap between germline ends came to 16 bases. Germline assignment: CDR1 GTSNPN and CDR2 SVGIG (reference sequence). The CDR3 protein is CAWRDKSSPYEQYF. The CDR3 nucleotides read TGTGCCTGGCGGGACAAGTCTTCCCCCTACGAGCAGTACTTC.

The chain uses TRBV5-1 and TRBJ2-7; TRBD1 is a possible D gene (7 bases). Trimming shortened V by 4 bases and J by 5 bases, and 16 bases separated the two germline ends. This CDR3 region has 14 residues. Germline V CDR1 and CDR2: SGHRS, YFSETQ. As DNA, the CDR3 is TGCGCCAGCAGCGATCCCAGGGGGGTGGACGAGCAGTACTTC. It translates to CASSDPRGVDEQYF. Drawing the rest from reference TRBV5-1 and TRBJ2-7, the complete variable domain is KAGVTQTPRYLIKTRGQQVTLSCSPISGHRSVSWYQQTPGQGLQFLFEYFSETQRNKGNFPGRFSGRQFSNSRSEMNVSTLELGDSALYLCASSDPRGVDEQYFGPGTRLTVT.

This clone was picked up many times. The rearrangement links TRBV5-1 to TRBJ2-7; 7 bases line up with TRBD1. The CDR3 spans 13 residues. Germline V gene lookup returns CDR1 SGHRS and CDR2 YFSETQ. J lost 0 bases, V lost 4 bases, and 1 base had no gene match. CDR3 DNA: TGCGCCAGCAGCGGGACAGACTCCTACGAGCAGTACTTC. It yields the protein CASSGTDSYEQYF.

Only one count was recorded for this clone. The V and J genes are TRBV5-1 and TRBJ2-5; TRBD1 is a possible D gene (6 bases). The CDR3 spans 15 residues. Per the germline V gene, CDR1 is SGHRS and CDR2 is YFSETQ. The ends were cut back, 2 bases at V and 0 bases at J, with 11 bases in the middle. DNA for the CDR3: TGCGCCAGCAGCTTCGGCCAGGGGTACCAAGAGACCCAGTACTTC. Protein product: CASSFGQGYQETQYF.